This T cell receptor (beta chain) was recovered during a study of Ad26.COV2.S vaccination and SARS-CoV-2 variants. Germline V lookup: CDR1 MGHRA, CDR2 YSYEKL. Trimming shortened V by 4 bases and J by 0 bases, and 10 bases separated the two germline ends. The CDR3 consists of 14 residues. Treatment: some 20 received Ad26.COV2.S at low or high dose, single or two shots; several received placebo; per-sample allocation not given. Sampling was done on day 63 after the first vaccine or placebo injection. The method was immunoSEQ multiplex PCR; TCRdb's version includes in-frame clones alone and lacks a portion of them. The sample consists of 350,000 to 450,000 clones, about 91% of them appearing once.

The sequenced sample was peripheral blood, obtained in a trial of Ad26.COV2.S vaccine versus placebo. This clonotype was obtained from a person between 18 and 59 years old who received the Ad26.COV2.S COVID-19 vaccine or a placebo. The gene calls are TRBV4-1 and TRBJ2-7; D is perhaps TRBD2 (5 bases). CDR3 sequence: CASSLREGSYEQYF. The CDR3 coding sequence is TGCGCCAGCAGCCTACGAGAGGGCTCCTACGAGCAGTACTTC.